Reported below is one T cell receptor beta chain. The sample originates from a study of blood T cell repertoires in COVID-19. Background on the study: PBMCs, B-cell-depleted T cells, or T cells provided the cDNA or gDNA that made up the material.

Per the original methods: Amplification of reference gene primers was used by the study to estimate nucleated cell counts. The method was immunoSEQ multiplex PCR; TCRdb's version includes in-frame clones alone and lacks a portion of them. That table furnishes V, J and clone size, whereas the DNA furnished D and trimming. Of under 95,000 clones listed, around 80% are singletons. Germline loops: CDR1 MNHEY, CDR2 SVGAGI. The CDR3 contains 15 residues. V lost 5 bases and J lost 5, with 19 bases in between. This chain links TRBV6-5 with TRBJ2-7, with D perhaps matching TRBD2 (5 bases). The TCR comes from a woman aged 80 or over with acute or convalescent COVID-19. The material sequenced was peripheral blood. CDR3 protein: CASSKLGKGSNEQYF. The DNA for the CDR3 is TGTGCCAGCAGTAAACTCGGGAAGGGTTCTAACGAGCAGTACTTC.